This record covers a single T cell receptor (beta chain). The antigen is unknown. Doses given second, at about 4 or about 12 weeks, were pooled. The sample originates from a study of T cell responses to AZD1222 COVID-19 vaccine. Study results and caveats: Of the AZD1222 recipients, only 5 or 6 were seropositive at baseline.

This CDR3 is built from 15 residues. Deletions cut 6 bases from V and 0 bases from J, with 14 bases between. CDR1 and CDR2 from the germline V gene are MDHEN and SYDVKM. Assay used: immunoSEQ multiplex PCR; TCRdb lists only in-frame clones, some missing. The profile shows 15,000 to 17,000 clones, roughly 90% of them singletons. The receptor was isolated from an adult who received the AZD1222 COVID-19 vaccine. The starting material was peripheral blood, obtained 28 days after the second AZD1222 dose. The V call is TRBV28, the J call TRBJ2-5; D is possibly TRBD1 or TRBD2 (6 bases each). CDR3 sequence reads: CASSLGGGYQETQYF. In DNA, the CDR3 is TGTGCCAGCAGCCTGGGGGGCGGATACCAAGAGACCCAGTACTTC.